A selection of T cell receptor beta chains follows, all from one sample in a study of identifying expanded T cells in peripheral blood. TCRdb's table, derived via immunoSEQ multiplex PCR, lists solely in-frame clones and lacks some. The sample records about 94,000 clones, roughly 88% being singletons. Input material: blood. These receptors were collected from a person aged 18-70 years in good health. Both conserved end residues are part of each CDR3.

J: TRBJ1-2; V: TRBV29-1; CDR3: CSVWGDRGLANYGYTF
J: TRBJ1-3; V: TRBV5-5; CDR3: CASSSDTGNTIYF
J: TRBJ1-1; V: TRBV4-1; CDR3: CASSRGTHGDTEAFF
J: TRBJ1-4; V: TRBV4-2; CDR3: CASSQSRGEKLFF
J: TRBJ1-5; V: TRBV6-5; CDR3: CASRRTGFNQPQHF
J: TRBJ1-1; V: TRBV7-9; CDR3: CASSSNRRSEAFF
J: TRBJ1-5; V: TRBV6-6; CDR3: CASRDLNNQPQHF
J: TRBJ2-2; V: TRBV16; CDR3: CASSQSIGSYTNTGELFF
J: TRBJ2-1; V: TRBV9; CDR3: CASSAPPGSGRVYNEQFF
J: TRBJ1-1; V: TRBV10-3; CDR3: CAIREGAANTEAFF
J: TRBJ2-7; V: TRBV7-9; CDR3: CASSNGVGETVYEQYF
J: TRBJ1-1; V: TRBV30; CDR3: CAWIFRVEKGTEAFF
J: TRBJ2-7; V: TRBV10-3; CDR3: CAIGHILGGADEQYF
J: TRBJ2-4; V: TRBV10-2; CDR3: CASRRTGTTLAKNIQYF
J: TRBJ1-4; V: TRBV10-1; CDR3: CARAGTGGEKLFF
J: TRBJ2-1; V: TRBV7-3; CDR3: CASSSSGSSREQFF
J: TRBJ2-7; V: TRBV10-3; CDR3: CAISEGGGADPYEQYF
J: TRBJ2-2; V: TRBV2; CDR3: CARKKTENTGELFF
J: TRBJ1-5; V: TRBV18; CDR3: CASSPLQAAGNQPQHF
J: TRBJ1-1; V: TRBV7-9; CDR3: CASKTGTSEAFF
J: TRBJ1-1; V: TRBV29-1; CDR3: CSVRVSNTEAFF
J: TRBJ1-2; V: TRBV19; CDR3: CASTSGENYGYTF
J: TRBJ2-3; V: TRBV5-6; CDR3: CASSPLISAGTGTDTQYF
J: TRBJ1-1; V: TRBV19; CDR3: CASSIQGVEAFF
J: TRBJ2-2; V: TRBV7-9; CDR3: CASSLQPANTGELFF
J: TRBJ2-3; V: TRBV7-2; CDR3: CASSLNSGPDTQYF
J: TRBJ1-1; V: TRBV7-3; CDR3: CASSQRPDAGAFF
J: TRBJ1-2; V: TRBV5-1; CDR3: CASSLGSDAGYTF
J: TRBJ2-3; V: TRBV4-1; CDR3: CASSADGPSDTQYF
J: TRBJ1-2; V: TRBV5-4; CDR3: CASSLEEYGYTF
J: TRBJ1-2; V: TRBV14; CDR3: CASSPLVSGGWYGYTF
J: TRBJ1-1; V: TRBV11-3; CDR3: CASSPGVRTEAFF
J: TRBJ1-5; V: TRBV19; CDR3: CASRDSTGLSRNQPQHF
J: TRBJ1-4; V: TRBV7-9; CDR3: CASSSEGKREKLFF